The entry below gives a single T cell receptor beta chain sequence along with its context. Profiled with immunoSEQ multiplex PCR; TCRdb holds only in-frame clones, not every one. Altogether approximately 31,000 clones are present, 70% to 90% being singletons, with the ten largest covering about 5.9%. Germline V CDR1 and CDR2: SEHNR, FQNEAQ (reference sequence). With 2 bases clipped from V and 3 bases from J, the junction kept 5 bases outside the gene matches. The length of the CDR3 is 16 residues. This sample was included in a study of blood T cell repertoires in COVID-19. V gene TRBV7-9 combines with J gene TRBJ2-2; 8 positions agree with TRBD1. This TCR derives from a woman older than 75 with active or convalescent COVID-19. Sequenced: peripheral blood. The CDR3 coding sequence is TGTGCCAGCAGCTTATTTAAGACAGGGGACACCGGGGAGCTGTTTTTT. Its translation: CASSLFKTGDTGELFF.